This TCR beta chain was captured in a study of cytomegalovirus exposure and HLA in healthy donors. The PCR used 60 Vbeta and 13 Jbeta primers. Profiling relied on immunoSEQ multiplex PCR, and the TCRdb table lists in-frame clones only, not all of them. Of roughly 130,000 clones in the sample, less than 85% were seen once. Study-wide points: Several V segments, TRBV6-2 and TRBV6-3 among them, could not be told apart and were dropped. Earlier results showed most TCR beta V segments being productive about 87% or about 30% of the time.

A note on this clone: Antigen unknown.

This CDR3 spans 15 amino acids. Deletions cut 6 bases from V and 1 base from J, with 15 bases between. Germline V gives CDR1 SGHAT, CDR2 FQNNGV. This clonotype was obtained from a middle-aged man in good health and CMV-seronegative. The chain links TRBV11-2 to TRBJ2-5, with D tentatively TRBD1 (6 bases). The material sequenced was PBMCs. For the CDR3, the DNA is TGTGCCAGCAGGGCGTGGCAGGGGTCCCAAGAGACCCAGTACTTC. It encodes CASRAWQGSQETQYF.